This T cell receptor (beta chain) came from a study of regulatory T cells in long-lasting Graves disease. The time point is: persistent/refractory GD, antithyroid drugs over 5 years with positive TRAb. The TCR library was made from RNA that had been extracted from PBMCs in TRIzol. This clonotype was counted at least ten times. No antigen is known for it. Whole-study findings and limits: Among samples with persistent disease, TRBV28, TRBJ1-2 and TRBJ2-5 were favored.

The CDR3 extends over 14 amino acids. Germline V gives CDR1 SGHAT, CDR2 FQNNGV. V was pared by 2 bases and J by 7 bases, with 7 bases of the junction left unmatched. For TCR beta, libraries came from iRepertoire HTBI primers and Arm-PCR of CDR3 regions. TCRdb processed the multiplex PCR reads anew with MiXCR; each CDR3 protein has one entry. The sample records about half a million distinct CDR3 sequences, 20% to 25% being singletons. This material consisted of peripheral blood mononuclear cells (PBMCs), taken when the disease was refractory, from a patient treated with antithyroid drugs. The chain employs TRBV11-2 and TRBJ1-1, with 7 bases that match TRBD1. This sequence originates from a female donor with Graves disease. The CDR3: CASSLQGGIDEAFF. Here the CDR3 DNA reads TGTGCCAGCAGCTTACAGGGGGGTATTGATGAAGCTTTCTTT.